This paragraph reports one T cell receptor (beta chain). In its sample, this clonotype was seen a few times. Its target antigen remains unknown. No base-level quality is on record; no much larger clone is a single base apart. The CDR3 spans 15 residues, from the cysteine through the phenylalanine. Just CDR3 DNA is preserved here, 45 bases in frame from base 1. The germline V gene encodes CDR1 MDHEN and CDR2 SYDVKM. V trim: 5 bases; J trim: 4 bases; unmatched bases: 10. These data originate in a study of identical twins listed by TCRdb under 2016. Turning to the overall study: To test whether fetal clonotypes persist, this study deep-sequenced TCR alpha and beta repertoires from monozygotic twins, from unrelated adults of various ages, and from cord blood. To rule out contamination, the twin experiments were replicated at different times with different library preparation protocols. General study outcomes and caveats: Out-of-frame TCR alpha sequences shared between twins showed an excess of low generation-probability sequences compared with coincidental sharing between unrelated individuals. Conclusions relied on cross-sectional statistical analysis, since the same donors could not be followed over many years. Abundant cord blood beta clonotypes had fewer insertions, young adult naive repertoires showed a similar but weaker trend, and memory repertoires showed no such trend. In monozygotic twins, recombination models systematically underestimated out-of-frame TCR alpha sharing, but the models matched the sharing seen between unrelated individuals. In beta out-of-frame sequences, excess twin sharing was weaker, because having fewer shared sequences lowered the signal-to-noise ratio. Zero-insertion analyses could be partly confounded by invariant T cells such as MAIT and iNKT, though diverse VJ usage argued against such confounding for most clonotypes.

Only healthy Caucasian donors were included. Three pairs of female monozygotic twins, all aged about 18 to 30 years, made up the twin cohort. Positive isolation kits from Invitrogen were used to isolate the CD4+ and CD8+ T cell populations. Library prep was done by 5' RACE. Sequencing instrument: Illumina HiSeq 2000. A universal primer binding site was added through template switching, and the final cDNA carried a unique molecular identifier so that TCR cDNA molecules could be counted accurately. First-strand cDNA for TCR alpha and beta chains was synthesized from specific primers in the conserved constant-segment region. To control for contamination, every cDNA library was double barcoded, receiving both a SMART-Mk sample barcode and Illumina barcodes. TruSeq adapter sequences along with Illumina sample barcodes were introduced in two successive PCR steps. Sequencing of the TCR alpha and beta cDNA libraries was done on the Illumina HiSeq platform using custom primers. The original methods were these. Unique molecular identifiers were extracted from raw reads with MiGEC, and CDR3 positions were determined with MiXCR. Recombination models were inferred per individual with the repgenHMM and IGoR tools using an EM algorithm. Shared clonotypes were analyzed with the tcR package in R, and sharing was normalized by the product of cloneset sizes. To study raw recombination without the effects of thymic and clonal selection, out-of-frame nonproductive sequences were analyzed. The public reads were quality trimmed at Q25 with fastp and then assembled into clones with MiXCR by TCRdb, keeping productive beta chains. CDR3 protein sequences are deduplicated, and each keeps its most common genes and DNA. The V and J calls and clone size are TCRdb's, not the authors'. The sample has fewer than 550,000 distinct CDR3 sequences on record, about 13% of them singletons. The ten top clones hold approximately 1% of the sample.

This sample was also put to use in a study of yellow fever vaccine responses in identical twins. The second publication reports: The T cell response to vaccination in identical twins was reported by the authors to appear partly convergent and partly personalized. Focusing on identical twins, the study followed the T cell clones that responded to the vaccine, and did so with precision.

The chain links TRBV28 with TRBJ2-7; TRBD1 fits 8 bases in the junction. The source of this sequence is a woman aged 18 to 35 in good health. The sequenced sample consisted of CD4+ T cells sorted from blood. The CDR3 reads as follows: CASSPPGTGQYEQYF. The DNA is as follows: TGTGCCAGCAGTCCCCCCGGGACAGGACAATACGAGCAGTACTTC.